These T cell receptor beta chains were read from a single sample in a study of regulatory T cells in long-lasting Graves disease. TCRdb independently ran MiXCR on the multiplex PCR reads; one entry per CDR3 protein. In the table there are 400,000 to 550,000 distinct CDR3 sequences, approximately 16% of which are singletons. This sample also belongs to another study, concerning T cells in Graves' hyperthyroidism and ophthalmopathy.

Specimen: peripheral blood mononuclear cells (PBMCs), collected at new diagnosis, from a patient treated with antithyroid drugs. These receptor sequences come from a woman in her 30s with Graves disease. The conserved cysteine and the conserved F or W are not part of the CDR3 here. The order of the fields is J gene, V gene, CDR3 protein.

TRBJ2-7	TRBV20-1	SASPGTFMGEQY
TRBJ2-3	TRBV12-3/TRBV12-4	ASSLAGGPRDTQY
TRBJ2-1	TRBV28	ASKTSGYNEQF
TRBJ2-1	TRBV11-2	ASSRGGLAAANEQF
TRBJ1-1	TRBV3-1	ASTPGWDQLVYTEAF
TRBJ1-2	TRBV28	ASSPLTEINYGYT
TRBJ2-6	TRBV9	ASSVAAVPGANVLT
TRBJ1-2	TRBV6-5	ASSYSYRGGYGYT
TRBJ1-2	TRBV3-1	ASSHQQGEVYGYT
TRBJ2-2	TRBV18	ASSPGLAGQTMTDPGELF
TRBJ2-1	TRBV7-9	ASSSGLARIRQF
TRBJ2-3	TRBV5-6	ASSPGTLRDTQY
TRBJ2-7	TRBV28	ASSLWGRAPGAASSYEQY
TRBJ2-7	TRBV7-9	ASSLTGVDEQY
TRBJ2-1	TRBV25-1	ASSEMPFSHEQF
TRBJ1-1	TRBV2	ASRGRENTEAF
TRBJ2-3	TRBV12-3/TRBV12-4	ASSLGIVMTDTQY
TRBJ2-5	TRBV11-2	ASSRWGGAGKLLKETQY
TRBJ2-2	TRBV10-3	AIKRLAGIGELF
TRBJ1-1	TRBV28	ASTTPGTVNTEAF
TRBJ2-1	TRBV29-1	SVGPQYNEQF
TRBJ2-7	TRBV20-1	SARNFAGGFYEQY
TRBJ1-6	TRBV6-1	ASNAGTGNSPLH
TRBJ2-2	TRBV7-3	ASSLGGHTGELF
TRBJ2-1	TRBV24-1	ATSDPRSNEQF
TRBJ1-5	TRBV7-8	ASSGSGFSQPQH
TRBJ1-1	TRBV5-1	ASSLVPGATEAF
TRBJ2-1	TRBV11-2	ASSFSSGSSEQF
TRBJ1-5	TRBV10-3	AISERGQPQH
TRBJ2-1	TRBV9	ASSVANAGEQF
TRBJ2-1	TRBV9	ASSVGGGYNEQF
TRBJ1-1	TRBV2	ASSEQGARNTEAF
TRBJ2-1	TRBV10-3	AISTTGNEQF
TRBJ1-1	TRBV11-2	ASSPQGGTRAF
TRBJ1-5	TRBV20-1	SARDRGRYISNQPQH
TRBJ2-2	TRBV24-1	ATSGERGTNTGELF
TRBJ2-4	TRBV7-3	ASSLEGGKDIQY
TRBJ2-7	TRBV20-1	SASGRGPSYEQY
TRBJ2-7	TRBV20-1	SAREEGYEQY
TRBJ1-1	TRBV5-1	ASSQRTQNTEAF
TRBJ2-1	TRBV29-1	SVGQKWSNNERF
TRBJ2-7	TRBV16	ASSLGGTGFVYEQY
TRBJ1-3	TRBV7-9	ASNLGSGNTIY
TRBJ1-5	TRBV7-9	ASSLSVIGDQPQH
TRBJ1-1	TRBV27	ASSLEGQGNTEAF
TRBJ2-1	TRBV7-8	ASSMGLAGSSYNEQF
TRBJ2-5	TRBV28	ASSFGAIQETQY
TRBJ2-1	TRBV14	ASSQNPGAYNEQF
TRBJ2-7	TRBV29-1	SVRTSGSYEQY
TRBJ1-5	TRBV2	ASSEPVNQPQH
TRBJ1-5	TRBV4-1	ASSQDGGETVIQPQH
TRBJ1-6	TRBV11-2	ASSLGVGRGRSPLH
TRBJ2-1	TRBV30	AWRGSTNEQF
TRBJ2-3	TRBV20-1	SEGLAGPQTQY
TRBJ2-7	TRBV28	ASTPPGQLFYEQY
TRBJ1-2	TRBV28	ASSGRANYGYT
TRBJ2-3	TRBV7-2	ASRRLAEGGTQY
TRBJ1-1	TRBV5-6	ASSLALARATGNTEAF
TRBJ2-7	TRBV9	ASSVGGGGAGGIEQY